In its sample, the clone carrying this TCR beta chain was seen once. As yet, its antigen is unknown. The data were obtained in a study of blood T cells in healthy people across ages. General study results and limits: PBMCs that were unsorted prevented a conclusive naive versus antigen-experienced comparison.

The second PCR ran about 6 to 11 cycles with a sample-barcoded 5' primer and J-beta primers. TCRdb re-derived calls from the 5' RACE reads in MiXCR, one entry per CDR3 protein. Among about 640,000 distinct CDR3 sequences listed, about 54% were seen once. The sequenced sample consisted of blood. The TCR was taken from a man between 60 and 75 years old in good health.

The CDR3 loop is CASTGTSVIDTQYF. CDR3 nucleotides: TGTGCCAGCACGGGGACTAGCGTGATCGATACGCAGTATTTT. The chain joins TRBV28 to TRBJ2-3, with 10 bases that match TRBD2. With 7 bases clipped from V and 6 bases from J, the junction kept 7 bases outside the gene matches. Germline loops: CDR1 MDHEN, CDR2 SYDVKM. This CDR3 is 14 amino acids long.